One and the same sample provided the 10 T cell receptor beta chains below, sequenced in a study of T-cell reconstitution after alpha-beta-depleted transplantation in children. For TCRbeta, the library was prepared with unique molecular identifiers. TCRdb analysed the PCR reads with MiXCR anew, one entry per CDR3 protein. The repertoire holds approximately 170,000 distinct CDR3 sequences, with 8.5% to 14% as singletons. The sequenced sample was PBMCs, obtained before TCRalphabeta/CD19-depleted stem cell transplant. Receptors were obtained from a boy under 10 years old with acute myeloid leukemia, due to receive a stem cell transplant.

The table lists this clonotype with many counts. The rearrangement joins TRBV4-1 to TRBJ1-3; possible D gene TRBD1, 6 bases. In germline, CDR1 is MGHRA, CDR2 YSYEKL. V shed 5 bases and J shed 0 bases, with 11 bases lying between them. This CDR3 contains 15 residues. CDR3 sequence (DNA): TGCGCCAGCAGCTCGGGACACTACTCTGGAAACACCATATATTTT. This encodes CASSSGHYSGNTIYF.

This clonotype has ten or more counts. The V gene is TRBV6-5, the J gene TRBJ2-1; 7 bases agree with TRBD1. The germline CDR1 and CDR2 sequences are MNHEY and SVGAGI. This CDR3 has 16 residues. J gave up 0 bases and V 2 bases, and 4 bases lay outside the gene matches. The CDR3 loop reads CASSYTGASSYNEQFF. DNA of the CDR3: TGTGCCAGCAGTTACACAGGGGCGAGCTCCTACAATGAGCAGTTCTTC.

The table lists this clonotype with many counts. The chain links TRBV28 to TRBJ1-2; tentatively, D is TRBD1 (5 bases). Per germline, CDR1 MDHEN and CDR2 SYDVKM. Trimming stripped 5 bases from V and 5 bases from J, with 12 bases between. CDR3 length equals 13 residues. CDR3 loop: CASSMEGRYGYTF. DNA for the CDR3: TGTGCCAGCAGTATGGAGGGGAGGTATGGCTACACCTTC.

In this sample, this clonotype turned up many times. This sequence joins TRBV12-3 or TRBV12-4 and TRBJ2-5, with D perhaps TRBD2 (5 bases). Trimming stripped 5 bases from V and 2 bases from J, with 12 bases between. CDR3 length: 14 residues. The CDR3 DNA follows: TGTGCCAGCAGTCCTCCGGGAATGCAAGAGACCCAGTACTTC. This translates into CASSPPGMQETQYF.

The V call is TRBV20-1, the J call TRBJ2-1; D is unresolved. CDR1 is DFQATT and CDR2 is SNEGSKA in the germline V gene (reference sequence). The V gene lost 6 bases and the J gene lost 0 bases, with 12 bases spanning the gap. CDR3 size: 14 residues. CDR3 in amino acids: CSAADARSYNEQFF. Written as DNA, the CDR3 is TGCAGTGCCGCCGATGCCCGCTCCTACAATGAGCAGTTCTTC.

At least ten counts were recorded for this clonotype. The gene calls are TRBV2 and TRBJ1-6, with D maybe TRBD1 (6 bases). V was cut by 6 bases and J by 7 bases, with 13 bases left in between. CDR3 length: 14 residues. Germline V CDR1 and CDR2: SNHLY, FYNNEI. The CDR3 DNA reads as TGTGCCAGCAGCTACAGGACAGACAATTCACCCCTCCACTTT. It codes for CASSYRTDNSPLHF. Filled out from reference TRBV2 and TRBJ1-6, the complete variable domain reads EPEVTQTPSHQVTQMGQEVILRCVPISNHLYFYWYRQILGQKVEFLVSFYNNEISEKSEIFDDQFSVERPDGSNFTLKIRSTKLEDSAMYFCASSYRTDNSPLHFGNGTRLTVT.

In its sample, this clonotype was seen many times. The DNA of the CDR3 is TGTGCCAGCAGCTACGCGACAGATACGCAGTATTTT. It is translated as CASSYATDTQYF. The chain combines TRBV7-2 with TRBJ2-3; D not certain. Germline V gene data show CDR1 as SGHTA and CDR2 as FQGNSA. This CDR3 is built from 12 residues. With 4 bases removed from V and 3 bases from J, the gap between germline ends came to 5 bases.

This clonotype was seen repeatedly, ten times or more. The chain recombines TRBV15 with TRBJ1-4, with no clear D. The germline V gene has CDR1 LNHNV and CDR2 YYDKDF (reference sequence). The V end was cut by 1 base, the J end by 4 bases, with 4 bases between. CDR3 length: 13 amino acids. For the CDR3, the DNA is TGTGCCACCAGCAGAGTGGGTAATGAAAAACTGTTTTTT. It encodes CATSRVGNEKLFF.

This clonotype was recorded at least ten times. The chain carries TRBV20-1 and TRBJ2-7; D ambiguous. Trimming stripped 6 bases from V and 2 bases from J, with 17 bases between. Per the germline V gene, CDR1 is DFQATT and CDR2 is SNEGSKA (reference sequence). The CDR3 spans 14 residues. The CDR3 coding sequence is TGCAGTGCCCCGAGGCTCGCAGTGGCCTACGAGCAGTACTTC. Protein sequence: CSAPRLAVAYEQYF.

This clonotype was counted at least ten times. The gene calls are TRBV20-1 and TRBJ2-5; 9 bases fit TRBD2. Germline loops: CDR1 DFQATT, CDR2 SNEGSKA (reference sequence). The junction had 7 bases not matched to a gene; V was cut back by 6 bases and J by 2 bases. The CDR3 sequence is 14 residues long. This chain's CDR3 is CSAYPLAGQETQYF. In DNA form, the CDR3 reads TGCAGTGCCTACCCTCTAGCGGGGCAAGAGACCCAGTACTTC.